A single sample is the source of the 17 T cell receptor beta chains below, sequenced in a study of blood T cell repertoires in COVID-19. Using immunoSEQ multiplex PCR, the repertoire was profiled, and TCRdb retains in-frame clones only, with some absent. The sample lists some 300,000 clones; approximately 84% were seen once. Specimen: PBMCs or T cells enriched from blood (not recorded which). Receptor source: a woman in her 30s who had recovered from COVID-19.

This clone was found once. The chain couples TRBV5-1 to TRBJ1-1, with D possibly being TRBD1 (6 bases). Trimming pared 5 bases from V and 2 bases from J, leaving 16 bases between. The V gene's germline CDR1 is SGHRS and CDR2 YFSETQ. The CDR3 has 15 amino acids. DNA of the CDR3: TGCGCCAGCAGAAGGCCCTCAGGGGTAAACACTGAAGCTTTCTTT. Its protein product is CASRRPSGVNTEAFF.

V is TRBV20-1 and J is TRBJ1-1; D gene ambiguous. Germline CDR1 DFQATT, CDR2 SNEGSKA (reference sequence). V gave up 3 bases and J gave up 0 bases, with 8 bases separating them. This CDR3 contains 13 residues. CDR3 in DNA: TGCAGTGCTAGTGGCAGTATGAACACTGAAGCTTTCTTT. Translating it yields CSASGSMNTEAFF.

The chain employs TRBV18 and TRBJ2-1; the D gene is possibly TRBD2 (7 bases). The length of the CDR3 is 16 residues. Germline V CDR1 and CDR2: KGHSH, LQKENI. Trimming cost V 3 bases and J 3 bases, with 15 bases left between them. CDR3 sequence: CASSPLSGGDYNEQFF. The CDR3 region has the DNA TGTGCCAGCTCACCCCTCTCGGGGGGCGACTACAATGAGCAGTTCTTC.

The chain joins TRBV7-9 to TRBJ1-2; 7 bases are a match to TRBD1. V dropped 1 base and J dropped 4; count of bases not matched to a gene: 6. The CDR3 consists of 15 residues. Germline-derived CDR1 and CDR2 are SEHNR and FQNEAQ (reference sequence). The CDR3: CASSLGQGLTYGYTF. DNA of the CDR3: TGTGCCAGCAGCTTAGGACAGGGACTTACCTATGGCTACACCTTC. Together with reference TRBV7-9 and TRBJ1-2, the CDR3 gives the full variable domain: DTGVSQNPRHKITKRGQNVTFRCDPISEHNRLYWYRQTLGQGPEFLTYFQNEAQLEKSRLLSDRFSAERPKGSFSTLEIQRTEQGDSAMYLCASSLGQGLTYGYTFGSGTRLTVV.

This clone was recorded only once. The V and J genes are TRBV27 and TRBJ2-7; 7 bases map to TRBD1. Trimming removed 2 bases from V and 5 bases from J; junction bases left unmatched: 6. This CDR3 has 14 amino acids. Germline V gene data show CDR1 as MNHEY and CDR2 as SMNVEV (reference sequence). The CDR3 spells CASSLMAGGHEQYF. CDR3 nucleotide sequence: TGTGCCAGCAGTTTAATGGCAGGGGGTCACGAGCAGTACTTC.

The CDR3 bases are TGTGCCAGCAGCTTAGCGCGCCTAGCGGGGGGGTACAATGAGCAGTTCTTC. Protein sequence: CASSLARLAGGYNEQFF. V gene TRBV7-2 combines with J gene TRBJ2-1; TRBD2 matches at 12 bases. Germline V gene lookup returns CDR1 SGHTA and CDR2 FQGNSA. V lost 0 bases, J lost 4 bases, and 4 bases stayed unmatched. This CDR3 contains 17 residues.

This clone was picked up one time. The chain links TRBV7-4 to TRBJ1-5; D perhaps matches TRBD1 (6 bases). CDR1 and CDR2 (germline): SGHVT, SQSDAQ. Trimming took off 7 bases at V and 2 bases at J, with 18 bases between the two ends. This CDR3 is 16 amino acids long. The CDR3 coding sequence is TGTGCCAGCATACTTAGGGCAGGGGATGGCAATCAGCCCCAGCATTTT. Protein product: CASILRAGDGNQPQHF.

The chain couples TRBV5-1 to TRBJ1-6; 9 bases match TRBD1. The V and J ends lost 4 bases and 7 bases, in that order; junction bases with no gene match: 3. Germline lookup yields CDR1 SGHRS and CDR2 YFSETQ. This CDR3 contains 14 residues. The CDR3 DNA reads TGCGCCAGCAGCAGGGACAGGGAGAATTCACCCCTCCACTTT. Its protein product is CASSRDRENSPLHF.

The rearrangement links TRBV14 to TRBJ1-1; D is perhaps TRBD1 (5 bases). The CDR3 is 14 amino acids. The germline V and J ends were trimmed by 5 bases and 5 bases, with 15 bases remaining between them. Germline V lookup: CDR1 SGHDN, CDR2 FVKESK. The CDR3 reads CASSTRGGGTEAFF. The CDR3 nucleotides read TGTGCCAGCAGCACGAGGGGCGGGGGTACTGAAGCTTTCTTT.

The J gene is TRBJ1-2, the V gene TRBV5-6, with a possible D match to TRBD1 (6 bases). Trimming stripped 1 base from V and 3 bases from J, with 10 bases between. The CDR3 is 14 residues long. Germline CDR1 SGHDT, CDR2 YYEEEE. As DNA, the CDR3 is TGTGCCAGCAGCTTGCAGGGGCCGGACTATGGCTACACCTTC. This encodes CASSLQGPDYGYTF.

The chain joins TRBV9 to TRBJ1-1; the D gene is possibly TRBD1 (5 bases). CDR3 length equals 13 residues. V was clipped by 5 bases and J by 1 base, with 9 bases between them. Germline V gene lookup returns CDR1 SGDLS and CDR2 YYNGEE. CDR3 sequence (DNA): TGTGCCAGCAGTCCTCAGGGGAACACTGAAGCTTTCTTT. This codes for CASSPQGNTEAFF.

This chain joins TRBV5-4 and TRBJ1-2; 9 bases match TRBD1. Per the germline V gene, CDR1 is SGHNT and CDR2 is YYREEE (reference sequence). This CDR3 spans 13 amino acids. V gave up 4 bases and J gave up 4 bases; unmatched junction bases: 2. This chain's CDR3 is CASSRDRVYGYTF. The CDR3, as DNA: TGTGCCAGCAGCAGGGACAGGGTCTATGGCTACACCTTC.

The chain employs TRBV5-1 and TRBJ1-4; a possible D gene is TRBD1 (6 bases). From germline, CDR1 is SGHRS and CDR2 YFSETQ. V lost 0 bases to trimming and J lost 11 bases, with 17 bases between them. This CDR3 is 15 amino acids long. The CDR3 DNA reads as TGCGCCAGCAGCTTGGAAGACCCGGGCCAGGGGAAACTGTTTTTT. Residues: CASSLEDPGQGKLFF. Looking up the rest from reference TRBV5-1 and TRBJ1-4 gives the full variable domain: KAGVTQTPRYLIKTRGQQVTLSCSPISGHRSVSWYQQTPGQGLQFLFEYFSETQRNKGNFPGRFSGRQFSNSRSEMNVSTLELGDSALYLCASSLEDPGQGKLFFGSGTQLSVL.

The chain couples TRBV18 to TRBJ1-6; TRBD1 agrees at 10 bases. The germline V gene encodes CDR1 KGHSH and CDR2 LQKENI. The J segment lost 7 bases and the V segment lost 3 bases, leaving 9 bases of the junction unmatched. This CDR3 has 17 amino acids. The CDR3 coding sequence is TGTGCCAGCTCACCTCAAGGACAGGGGGGCTTAAATTCACCCCTCCACTTT. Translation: CASSPQGQGGLNSPLHF.

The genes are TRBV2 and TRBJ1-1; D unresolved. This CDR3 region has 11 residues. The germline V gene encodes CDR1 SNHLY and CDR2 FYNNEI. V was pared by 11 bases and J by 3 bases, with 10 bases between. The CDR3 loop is CAGLADTEAFF. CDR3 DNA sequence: TGTGCCGGCTTGGCGGACACTGAAGCTTTCTTT.

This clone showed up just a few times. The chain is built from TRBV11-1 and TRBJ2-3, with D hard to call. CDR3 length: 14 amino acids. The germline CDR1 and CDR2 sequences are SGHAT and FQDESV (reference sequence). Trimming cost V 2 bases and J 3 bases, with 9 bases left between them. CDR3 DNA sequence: TGTGCCAGCAGCTTAACTGCCGGGACAGATACGCAGTATTTT. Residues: CASSLTAGTDTQYF.

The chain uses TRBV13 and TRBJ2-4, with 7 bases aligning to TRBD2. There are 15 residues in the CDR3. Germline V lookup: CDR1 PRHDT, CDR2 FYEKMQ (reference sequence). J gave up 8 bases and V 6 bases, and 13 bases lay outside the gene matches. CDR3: CASRPVAGVRDIQYF. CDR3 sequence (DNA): TGTGCCAGCAGACCCGTCGCGGGGGTGAGGGACATTCAGTACTTC.